The clone carrying this T cell receptor beta chain has only a few counts. Its matching antigen is unknown. This entry is derived from a study of CD8+ T cells in alopecia areata. As for the study in general: Treated individuals took tofacitinib by mouth, 5 to 10 mg twice daily. Study findings and constraints: Especially in alopecia totalis/universalis, lesional scalp showed greater clonality than normal scalp did. Scalp clonality, along with expanded CD8+ clones among the top 100, was significantly decreased by tofacitinib.

RNA was extracted and reverse transcribed into cDNA as the sequencing template. Measured with immunoSEQ multiplex PCR; TCRdb has only the in-frame clones, and not every one. This sample has about 200,000 clones, with more than 45% found just once. V was shortened by 2 bases and J by 2 bases, with 4 bases between the two germline ends. The germline CDR1 and CDR2 sequences are SGHDT and YYEEEE. The CDR3 extends over 13 amino acids. Treatment meaning: oral pan-JAK inhibitor, 5-10 mg twice daily. V gene TRBV5-6 combines with J gene TRBJ2-2; D remains ambiguous. This clonotype was obtained from a human donor with alopecia areata. The starting material was CD4+ T cells sorted from blood, obtained at week 4, from a patient treated with tofacitinib. CDR3 sequence reads: CASSFRNTGELFF. The CDR3 DNA reads as TGTGCCAGCAGCTTTAGAAACACCGGGGAGCTGTTTTTT.